The present entry profiles one T cell receptor (beta chain) with its context. The sample originates from a study of blood T cell repertoires in COVID-19. About the research overall: Some COVID-19 samples were acute and others convalescent; all came from the United States, Italy and Spain.

In the source study's methods: Cell counts per sample came from amplifying reference gene primers. Only in-frame clones appear in the TCRdb table, and some are missing; sequencing was by immunoSEQ multiplex PCR. The V and J calls and the clone size are those of that table, but D and trimming were determined from the DNA. The sample holds hundreds of thousands of clones, 85% to 90% seen once. Participants' reported clinical history set cohort assignment. Within the 2 weeks before study entry, each person in the exposed group met a COVID-19 case. V gave up 5 bases and J gave up 0 bases; unmatched junction bases: 8. The germline CDR1 and CDR2 sequences are MDHEN and SYDVKM. The CDR3 extends over 18 amino acids.

Sequences were obtained from PBMCs or T cells enriched from blood (not recorded which). The receptor was derived from a middle-aged man who had been exposed to COVID-19. The chain carries TRBV28 and TRBJ2-6; TRBD1 agrees at 9 bases. CDR3 bases: TGTGCCAGCAGTCCAGCCGGGACAGGGTTCTCTGGGGCCAACGTCCTGACTTTC. This sequence encodes CASSPAGTGFSGANVLTF. The entire variable domain, with the rest obtained from reference TRBV28 and TRBJ2-6, is as follows: DVKVTQSSRYLVKRTGEKVFLECVQDMDHENMFWYRQDPGLGLRLIYFSYDVKMKEKGDIPEGYSVSREKKERFSLILESASTNQTSMYLCASSPAGTGFSGANVLTFGAGSRLTVL.